This T cell receptor (beta chain) was recovered during a study of blood T cell repertoires in COVID-19 (dated by TCRdb to between 2020 and 2021). A note on the overall study: Samples covering the acute and convalescent phases of COVID-19 were provided by collaborators in the United States, Italy and Spain. Subjects who had been exposed to COVID-19, were actively infected with it, or had recovered from it provided the deeply sampled blood TCRbeta repertoires that made up the dataset. The sample metadata nearly always contained a de-identified subject ID, COVID-19 status, age in years and sex. The prospective study material was composed of cDNA or gDNA derived from T cells, B-cell-depleted T cells, or PBMCs. The samples were drawn from the first 160 participants of the ongoing ImmuneRACE study and from 950 to 1,500 subjects provided by 6 global collaborators. Where available, HLA class I and class II types were obtained from metadata supplied by the sample provider rather than from assay-based typing. The repertoires were released in a freely available public database meant as a resource for research on the immune response to SARS-CoV-2. Study-wide findings and limitations: The quantity of clinical and demographic metadata differed by source and by participant and was supplied without curation.

In regard to this clone: Which antigen it targets is not known. No base qualities exist here, and no much larger clone lies one base off it.

From a lookup of the germline V gene, CDR1 and CDR2 are SGHTA and FQGNSA. From its cysteine to its phenylalanine, the CDR3 spans 16 amino acids. Only the CDR3 portion is preserved as DNA: 48 bases, with reading frame beginning at the first base. The germline V and J ends show losses of 4 bases and 0 bases respectively, and no gene match explains 7 bases of the junction. TCRbeta CDR3 regions were amplified from genomic DNA using the immunoSEQ Assay, a bias-controlled multiplex PCR. In the original analysis: The number of nucleated cells in each sample was estimated by amplification of reference gene primers within the assay. To quantify the absolute abundance of each unique TCRbeta CDR3 rearrangement, sequence reads were collapsed and filtered. For each sample, productive Simpson clonality was calculated by taking the square root of Simpson's diversity index across productive rearrangements. In TCRdb, the immuneACCESS table is reduced to in-frame sequences with V and J assigned. These tables do not hold every clone; where another copy was compared, an unresolved V gene accounts for under half, and the others remain unexplained. That table supplies the V and J calls and clone size; D and trimming were determined from the DNA. The sample table holds 90,000 to 100,000 clones, of which over 75% were seen once. 4.4% of the sample lies in the top ten.

Whole blood was collected in K2EDTA tubes by collaborating institutions according to the institutions' own protocols. Collaborator samples were shipped for TCRbeta analysis as frozen whole blood, isolated PBMCs, or DNA extracted from either sample type. Source material: peripheral blood. The sequence derives from a man aged 55 to 70 with acute or convalescent COVID-19. The sequence joins TRBV7-2 to TRBJ2-3; 7 central nucleotides agree with TRBD1. The CDR3 has the sequence CASSSRQGSSTDTQYF. The nucleotide sequence is given as TGTGCCAGCAGCTCGAGACAGGGTTCCAGCACAGATACGCAGTATTTT.